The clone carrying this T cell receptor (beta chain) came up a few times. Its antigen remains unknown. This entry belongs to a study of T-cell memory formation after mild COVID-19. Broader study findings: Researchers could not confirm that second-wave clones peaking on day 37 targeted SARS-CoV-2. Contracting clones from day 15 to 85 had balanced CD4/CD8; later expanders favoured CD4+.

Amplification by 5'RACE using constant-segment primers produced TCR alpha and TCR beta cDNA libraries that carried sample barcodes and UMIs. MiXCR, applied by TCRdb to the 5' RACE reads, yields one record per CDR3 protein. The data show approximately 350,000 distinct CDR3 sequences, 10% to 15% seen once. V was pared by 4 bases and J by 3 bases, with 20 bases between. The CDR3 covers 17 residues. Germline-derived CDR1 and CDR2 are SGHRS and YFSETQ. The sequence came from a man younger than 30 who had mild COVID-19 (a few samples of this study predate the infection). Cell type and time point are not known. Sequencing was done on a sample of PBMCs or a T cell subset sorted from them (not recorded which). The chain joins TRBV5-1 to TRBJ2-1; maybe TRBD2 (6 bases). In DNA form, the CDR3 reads TGCGCCAGCAGCGGGCCTGGAGGGTTCCAAGTCTACAATGAGCAGTTCTTC. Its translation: CASSGPGGFQVYNEQFF.